Reported below is one T cell receptor (beta chain). As yet, its antigen is unknown. This specimen belongs to a study of OX40 agonist ivuxolimab in advanced cancers. In the study overall: A mean age of around 63 years, range roughly 20 to 80, was recorded, and over 65% were male. People who had prior anti-PD-1, anti-PD-L1 or anti-CTLA-4 therapy could take part, and under 50% had some.

TCRdb keeps only in-frame clones here, not all; method: immunoSEQ multiplex PCR. The sample comprises tens of thousands of clones, around 89% of which are singletons, and more than 5.5% rests with the top ten. Trimming pared 0 bases from V and 5 bases from J, leaving 8 bases between. Looked up from germline, CDR1 is MGHRA and CDR2 is YSYEKL. The CDR3 extends over 13 amino acids. Findings of the study overall: Clonal expansion by week 6 occurred in CD4+ and CD8+ blood T cells (at 0.1 to 3.0 mg/kg). Nonresponders included some who also had low normalized T-cell clonal expansion.

The TCR was taken from an adult with an advanced solid tumor such as melanoma, head and neck, liver or kidney cancer. The gene calls are TRBV4-1 and TRBJ2-7, with D possibly matching TRBD2 (6 bases). The sample here was CD4+ or CD8+ T cells sorted from blood, taken in a trial of the OX40 agonist ivuxolimab. CDR3 in DNA: TGCGCCAGCAGCCAAGATCTAGCGAACGAGCAGTACTTC. Translated, it gives CASSQDLANEQYF.